The source of this T cell receptor beta chain is a study of beta chain features in type 1 diabetes. In the study overall: Examination of sorted cells across all samples involved over 95 million cells. The study, taken as a whole, reports: There was a possibility that cDNA sequencing over-represented cells with high TCR expression. Researchers report that Type 1 diabetes patients had moderately but significantly shorter TCRB CDR3s across all four CD4+ subsets. Patients with type 1 diabetes showed fewer VDJ junction insertions and more deletions.

Of note for this clone: Its antigen remains unknown.

The sequenced template was cDNA made from the entire isolated RNA. Regulatory, naive and central memory T cell samples averaged approximately 3.4 million reads. Assay: immunoSEQ multiplex PCR; the TCRdb copy retains only in-frame clones and omits some. The sample shows approximately 360,000 clones, over 10% of them seen only once. The source of this sequence is a woman aged 18 to 35 with type 1 diabetes. Sequenced material: naive CD4+ T cells from blood.

CDR3 sequence (DNA): TGTGCTAGTGGTCCCTGGGACAGCCTCACAGATACGCAGTATTTT. This gives the protein CASGPWDSLTDTQYF. The chain joins TRBV12-5 to TRBJ2-3, with 7 bases aligning to TRBD1. The V segment lost 5 bases and the J segment 2 bases; nucleotides outside the gene matches: 7. Germline values: CDR1 LGHNT, CDR2 FRNRAP. This CDR3 region has 15 residues. The full variable domain, in which reference TRBV12-5 and TRBJ2-3 provide the parts outside the CDR3, is DARVTQTPRHKVTEMGQEVTMRCQPILGHNTVFWYRQTMMQGLELLAYFRNRAPLDDSGMPKDRFSAEMPDATLATLKIQPSEPRDSAVYFCASGPWDSLTDTQYFGPGTRLTVL.